Given below is one T cell receptor (beta chain) in context. Its antigen is not known. The sample is drawn from a study of human T cells and chemical hapten exposure. Time point of the sample: pre-sensitization, week 0. Specified treatment: therapeutic diphenylcyclopropenone sensitization with weekly scalp DPC. Alopecia patients, 18 to 70 years old and DPC-suitable, served as donors. In germline, CDR1 is SQVTM, CDR2 ANQGSEA. The CDR3 sequence is 10 residues long. Trimming pared 4 bases from V and 6 bases from J, leaving 6 bases between. Whole-study findings and limits: Following DPC sensitization, TCRs present above 1 in 1000 frequency showed no change.

Via MiXCR, TCRdb re-called the RACE reads, giving one row per CDR3 protein. The sample records under 200,000 distinct CDR3 sequences, 25% to 30% being singletons. The sequencing here drew on whole blood, taken in connection with sensitization to the hapten diphenylcyclopropenone (DPC). The chain joins TRBV29-1 to TRBJ1-2; D gene unclear. The receptor was isolated from a woman aged 25 to 39 with alopecia areata. Some clones in this sample may be carry-over from other donors' samples. CDR3: CSVAQDGYTF. DNA for the CDR3: TGCAGCGTTGCCCAGGATGGCTACACCTTC.